This record looks at one TCR beta chain sequence and its context. Its target is unknown. RNA extraction and reverse transcription yielded cDNA as sequencing template. This table comes from immunoSEQ multiplex PCR, and its TCRdb copy is limited to in-frame clones, with some not included. Among 150,000 to 200,000 clones listed, 50% to 75% were seen once. The CDR3 extends over 13 amino acids. Germline values: CDR1 LNHNV, CDR2 YYDKDF (reference sequence). Trimming stripped 0 bases from V and 7 bases from J, with 9 bases between. The sample is drawn from a study of CD8+ T cells in alopecia areata. The wider study: In an open-label trial, patients got 5 to 10 mg tofacitinib twice daily. Whole-study findings and limits: Higher clonality was seen in lesional scalp than in normal scalp, especially in alopecia totalis/universalis.

Treatment described: oral pan-JAK inhibitor, 5-10 mg twice daily. This specimen was CD4+ T cells sorted from blood, taken between weeks 55 and 70, from a patient treated with tofacitinib. The source of this sequence is a human donor with alopecia areata. V is TRBV15 and J is TRBJ2-5; D may be TRBD2 (6 bases). The CDR3 DNA reads TGTGCCACCAGCAGAGATAGGCGGGGGACCCAGTACTTC. Encoded protein: CATSRDRRGTQYF.